Listed below are T cell receptor beta chains from one sample, sequenced in a study of blood T cells in healthy people across ages. TCRdb redid the calling of the 5' RACE reads with MiXCR, one entry per CDR3 protein. The sample includes more than 600,000 distinct CDR3 sequences, around 25% seen only once; the top ten take 9.4%. This same sample was also part of a study on T cells of mothers and their children.

Sequencing used blood. The receptor set was obtained from a boy younger than 18 in good health. Both conserved end residues are part of each CDR3. D genes are given only for firm matches. Only part of the rows carry a size: once, few, many, or a class if the clone is expanded.

d_call: .
v_call: TRBV20-1
j_call: TRBJ2-7
clone_size: .
cdr3_nt: TGCAGTGCTTCGACCGGCTCTGGGTACGAGCAGTACTTC
cdr3_aa: CSASTGSGYEQYF

d_call: .
v_call: TRBV20-1
j_call: TRBJ2-7
clone_size: .
cdr3_nt: TGCAGTGCTACACGAAGAGGGCTCCTGGACGAGCAGTACTTC
cdr3_aa: CSATRRGLLDEQYF

d_call: .
v_call: TRBV15
j_call: TRBJ2-7
clone_size: .
cdr3_nt: TGTGCCACCAGCCTAGCGACAGGCAGAGCCTACGAGCAGTACTTC
cdr3_aa: CATSLATGRAYEQYF

d_call: .
v_call: TRBV10-3
j_call: TRBJ2-3
clone_size: .
cdr3_nt: TGTGCCATCAGATTGGGACACCAGGTCTCCACAGATACGCAGTATTTT
cdr3_aa: CAIRLGHQVSTDTQYF

d_call: TRBD2
v_call: TRBV28
j_call: TRBJ2-1
clone_size: few
cdr3_nt: TGTGCCAGCGGGGGCAGCGGGAGGGCCGTGAATAATGAGCAGTTCTTC
cdr3_aa: CASGGSGRAVNNEQFF

d_call: TRBD2
v_call: TRBV29-1
j_call: TRBJ2-7
clone_size: once
cdr3_nt: TGCAGCGCTGTTACTAGCGGAAGGATCGAGCAGTACTTC
cdr3_aa: CSAVTSGRIEQYF

d_call: .
v_call: TRBV5-1
j_call: TRBJ2-7
clone_size: few
cdr3_nt: TGCGCCAGCAGCTTGGTCCCCGGGGACGAGCAGTACTTC
cdr3_aa: CASSLVPGDEQYF

d_call: .
v_call: TRBV7-9
j_call: TRBJ2-7
clone_size: many
cdr3_nt: TGTGCCAGCAGCTCTATCAGGGGCGAGATTTACTACGAGCAGTACTTC
cdr3_aa: CASSSIRGEIYYEQYF

d_call: TRBD1
v_call: TRBV10-3
j_call: TRBJ2-7
clone_size: .
cdr3_nt: TGTGCCATCAGTGATCAGGGACAGGGCGTCTACGCGCAGTACTTC
cdr3_aa: CAISDQGQGVYAQYF

d_call: .
v_call: TRBV20-1
j_call: TRBJ2-7
clone_size: .
cdr3_nt: TGCAGTGCTACGGACGAGGGCGCCTACGAGCAGTACTTC
cdr3_aa: CSATDEGAYEQYF

d_call: .
v_call: TRBV14
j_call: TRBJ1-2
clone_size: .
cdr3_nt: TGTGCCAGCAGCCAAGAACGGGGAGCGGGCTATGGCTACACCTTC
cdr3_aa: CASSQERGAGYGYTF

d_call: .
v_call: TRBV20-1
j_call: TRBJ2-5
clone_size: few
cdr3_nt: TGCAGTGCTCCGCCCCCCGGGGGAGAGACCCAGTACTTC
cdr3_aa: CSAPPPGGETQYF

d_call: .
v_call: TRBV28
j_call: TRBJ1-5
clone_size: few
cdr3_nt: TGTGCCAGCAGTTTGTCGGGGGGCCATAATCAGCCCCAGCATTTT
cdr3_aa: CASSLSGGHNQPQHF

d_call: .
v_call: TRBV15
j_call: TRBJ2-3
clone_size: .
cdr3_nt: TGTGCCACCAGCAGAGAGGGGGGAGTCGGCACAGATACGCAGTATTTT
cdr3_aa: CATSREGGVGTDTQYF

d_call: .
v_call: TRBV15
j_call: TRBJ2-1
clone_size: .
cdr3_nt: TGTGCCACCAGCTCTCCACGGGCCCGCGGTGAGCAGTTCTTC
cdr3_aa: CATSSPRARGEQFF

d_call: .
v_call: TRBV15
j_call: TRBJ2-3
clone_size: .
cdr3_nt: TGTGCCACCCTTTCCCGGGACACCGGACCCCCAGATACGCAGTATTTT
cdr3_aa: CATLSRDTGPPDTQYF

d_call: TRBD1
v_call: TRBV20-1
j_call: TRBJ1-6
clone_size: .
cdr3_nt: TGCAGTGCCCAAGGACAGGGGGCCTATAATTCACCCCTCCACTTT
cdr3_aa: CSAQGQGAYNSPLHF

d_call: TRBD1
v_call: TRBV29-1
j_call: TRBJ1-1
clone_size: .
cdr3_nt: TGCAGCGCCGCCGTAGGGACAGTGGGATCTGAAGCTTTCTTT
cdr3_aa: CSAAVGTVGSEAFF

d_call: .
v_call: TRBV14
j_call: TRBJ2-5
clone_size: .
cdr3_nt: TGTGCCAGCAGCCACGCGGACCGGCCCCAGTACTTC
cdr3_aa: CASSHADRPQYF

d_call: TRBD1
v_call: TRBV28
j_call: TRBJ1-2
clone_size: few
cdr3_nt: TGTGCCAGCAGTTTAGGGACAGGGCCCGGCTACACCTTC
cdr3_aa: CASSLGTGPGYTF

d_call: TRBD2
v_call: TRBV4-1
j_call: TRBJ2-2
clone_size: .
cdr3_nt: TGCGCCAGCAGCCAAGATCGGAAGCGTCTAGCGGGAGTAGGCGGGGAGCTGTTTTTT
cdr3_aa: CASSQDRKRLAGVGGELFF

d_call: TRBD2
v_call: TRBV20-1
j_call: TRBJ2-1
clone_size: .
cdr3_nt: TGCAGTGCTGGATCGAGCGGGGCTCTTTTGGATGAGCAGTTCTTC
cdr3_aa: CSAGSSGALLDEQFF

d_call: .
v_call: TRBV7-9
j_call: TRBJ1-1
clone_size: few
cdr3_nt: TGTGCCAGCAGCTTAGGGGATGCCCTTGGAGACACTGAAGCTTTCTTT
cdr3_aa: CASSLGDALGDTEAFF

d_call: .
v_call: TRBV20-1
j_call: TRBJ2-1
clone_size: few
cdr3_nt: TGCAGTGCTAGATCGATCCGCGAAACTGAGCAGTTCTTC
cdr3_aa: CSARSIRETEQFF

d_call: .
v_call: TRBV29-1
j_call: TRBJ2-3
clone_size: many
cdr3_nt: TGCAGCGTTGGGGGGGATACGCAGTATTTT
cdr3_aa: CSVGGDTQYF

d_call: .
v_call: TRBV7-2
j_call: TRBJ1-5
clone_size: few
cdr3_nt: TGTGCCAGCAGTCTCCGGGGCGGGGATAATCAGCCCCAGCATTTT
cdr3_aa: CASSLRGGDNQPQHF

d_call: .
v_call: TRBV12-5
j_call: TRBJ1-4
clone_size: few
cdr3_nt: TGTGCTAGTGGTCCCGGGGTTGGTCATGAAAAACTGTTTTTT
cdr3_aa: CASGPGVGHEKLFF

d_call: .
v_call: TRBV29-1
j_call: TRBJ2-1
clone_size: .
cdr3_nt: TGCAGCGCCTCCCCGACCCTCTACAATGAGCAGTTCTTC
cdr3_aa: CSASPTLYNEQFF

d_call: .
v_call: TRBV7-3
j_call: TRBJ2-5
clone_size: few
cdr3_nt: TGTGCCAGCAGCTTAGGGCATGGTGAGACCCAGTACTTC
cdr3_aa: CASSLGHGETQYF

d_call: TRBD1
v_call: TRBV27
j_call: TRBJ1-2
clone_size: .
cdr3_nt: TGTGCCAGCAGTGTACGTCGTTCAGGGGGGTATCCCTATGGCTACACCTTC
cdr3_aa: CASSVRRSGGYPYGYTF

d_call: .
v_call: TRBV11-2
j_call: TRBJ2-7
clone_size: .
cdr3_nt: TGTGCCAGTAGGGCTAGCGTGTACGAGCAGTACTTC
cdr3_aa: CASRASVYEQYF

d_call: .
v_call: TRBV7-6
j_call: TRBJ1-2
clone_size: .
cdr3_nt: TGTGCCAGCAGCCAACAGAGGGGAGTGGATGGCTACACCTTC
cdr3_aa: CASSQQRGVDGYTF

d_call: .
v_call: TRBV6-5
j_call: TRBJ1-4
clone_size: few
cdr3_nt: TGTGCCAGCAGTTACTCGGGGGGCGATGGTGAAAAACTGTTTTTT
cdr3_aa: CASSYSGGDGEKLFF

d_call: TRBD1
v_call: TRBV29-1
j_call: TRBJ2-4
clone_size: many
cdr3_nt: TGCAGCGTTGCGACAGGGGTGGACATTCAGTACTTC
cdr3_aa: CSVATGVDIQYF

d_call: .
v_call: TRBV20-1
j_call: TRBJ2-5
clone_size: few
cdr3_nt: TGCAGTGCACCTCAGGGGGCGGGGGTGTCGACCCAGTACTTC
cdr3_aa: CSAPQGAGVSTQYF

d_call: TRBD1
v_call: TRBV10-3
j_call: TRBJ2-5
clone_size: .
cdr3_nt: TGTGCCATCGCCCCAGACAGGGACCAAGAGACCCAGTACTTC
cdr3_aa: CAIAPDRDQETQYF

d_call: .
v_call: TRBV12-3/TRBV12-4
j_call: TRBJ2-1
clone_size: .
cdr3_nt: TGTGCCAGCAGTTTCTTCCCCGGGGATGAGCAGTTCTTC
cdr3_aa: CASSFFPGDEQFF

d_call: TRBD1
v_call: TRBV27
j_call: TRBJ1-6
clone_size: .
cdr3_nt: TGTGCCAGCAGCCCAGAACCTTCGACAGGGTCGGATTCACCCCTCCACTTT
cdr3_aa: CASSPEPSTGSDSPLHF

d_call: TRBD1
v_call: TRBV4-2
j_call: TRBJ2-7
clone_size: .
cdr3_nt: TGTGCCAGCAGCCAAGATCGGGACAGGGGTTCCTACGAGCAGTACTTC
cdr3_aa: CASSQDRDRGSYEQYF

d_call: TRBD2
v_call: TRBV7-8
j_call: TRBJ2-7
clone_size: .
cdr3_nt: TGTGCCAGCAGCTGGACCGGGACTAGCGGGAGCCACGAGCAGTACTTC
cdr3_aa: CASSWTGTSGSHEQYF

d_call: .
v_call: TRBV9
j_call: TRBJ2-7
clone_size: few
cdr3_nt: TGTGCCAGCAGCGTAGCTACAGGAACATACGAGCAGTACTTC
cdr3_aa: CASSVATGTYEQYF

d_call: .
v_call: TRBV5-1
j_call: TRBJ1-1
clone_size: few
cdr3_nt: TGCGCCAGCAGCTTGAACGGAGGGTACACTGAAGCTTTCTTT
cdr3_aa: CASSLNGGYTEAFF

d_call: TRBD1
v_call: TRBV12-3/TRBV12-4
j_call: TRBJ1-1
clone_size: .
cdr3_nt: TGTGCCAGCAGATCGACAGGGGGCAACACTGAAGCTTTCTTT
cdr3_aa: CASRSTGGNTEAFF

d_call: TRBD1
v_call: TRBV7-2
j_call: TRBJ1-4
clone_size: few
cdr3_nt: TGTGCCAGCAGCTTAAGCAGGGGGGATGAAAAACTGTTTTTT
cdr3_aa: CASSLSRGDEKLFF

d_call: .
v_call: TRBV29-1
j_call: TRBJ1-2
clone_size: few
cdr3_nt: TGCAGCGTTGAGGGTTTGGATGGCTACACCTTC
cdr3_aa: CSVEGLDGYTF

d_call: .
v_call: TRBV6-2/TRBV6-3
j_call: TRBJ2-7
clone_size: few
cdr3_nt: TGTGCCAGCAGTTACGGGTCTCGGAACTCCTACGAGCAGTACTTC
cdr3_aa: CASSYGSRNSYEQYF

d_call: .
v_call: TRBV20-1
j_call: TRBJ2-2
clone_size: .
cdr3_nt: TGCAGTGCTAGGGGCACCGGGGAGCTGTTTTTT
cdr3_aa: CSARGTGELFF

d_call: .
v_call: TRBV27
j_call: TRBJ1-5
clone_size: .
cdr3_nt: TGTGCCAGCAGTCCTTGGGGGGATAGCAATCAGCCCCAGCATTTT
cdr3_aa: CASSPWGDSNQPQHF

d_call: .
v_call: TRBV29-1
j_call: TRBJ1-1
clone_size: few
cdr3_nt: TGCAGCGTTCTGGGGGGCGGGACTGAAGCTTTCTTT
cdr3_aa: CSVLGGGTEAFF

d_call: TRBD2
v_call: TRBV7-3
j_call: TRBJ2-1
clone_size: .
cdr3_nt: TGTGCCAGCAGCCCAGGGACTAGCGGGATCAATGAGCAGTTCTTC
cdr3_aa: CASSPGTSGINEQFF

d_call: .
v_call: TRBV11-2
j_call: TRBJ2-1
clone_size: .
cdr3_nt: TGTGCCAGCAGCTCCGGCGGTTCGCAGTTCTTC
cdr3_aa: CASSSGGSQFF

d_call: .
v_call: TRBV7-8
j_call: TRBJ2-3
clone_size: few
cdr3_nt: TGTGCCAGCAGCTTACTCGCATCTAGCACAGATACGCAGTATTTT
cdr3_aa: CASSLLASSTDTQYF

d_call: .
v_call: TRBV6-5
j_call: TRBJ2-5
clone_size: .
cdr3_nt: TGCGCCAGCAGTTACTCCAGGGTTTCAGAGACCCGGTACTTC
cdr3_aa: CASSYSRVSETRYF

d_call: .
v_call: TRBV12-3/TRBV12-4
j_call: TRBJ2-1
clone_size: .
cdr3_nt: TGTGCCAGCAGTTTATCTGGTAGGAGGACGTTCTTC
cdr3_aa: CASSLSGRRTFF

d_call: TRBD2
v_call: TRBV11-2
j_call: TRBJ2-1
clone_size: .
cdr3_nt: TGTGCCAGCAGCTTAGAGGGACTACGCAATGAGCAGTTCTTC
cdr3_aa: CASSLEGLRNEQFF